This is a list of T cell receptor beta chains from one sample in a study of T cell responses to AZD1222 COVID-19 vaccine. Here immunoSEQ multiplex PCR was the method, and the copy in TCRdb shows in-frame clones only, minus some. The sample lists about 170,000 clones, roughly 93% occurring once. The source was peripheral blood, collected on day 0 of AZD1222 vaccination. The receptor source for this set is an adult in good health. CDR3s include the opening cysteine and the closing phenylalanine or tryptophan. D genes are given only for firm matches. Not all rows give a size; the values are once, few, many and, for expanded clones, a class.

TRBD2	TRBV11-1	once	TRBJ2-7	CASSPSGNYEQYF	TGTGCCAGCAGCCCTAGCGGGAATTACGAGCAGTACTTC
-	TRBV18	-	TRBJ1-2	CASSSPLAYGYTF	TGTGCCAGCTCGTCACCTCTTGCCTATGGCTACACCTTC
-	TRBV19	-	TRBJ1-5	CASTRRGLRRSNQPQHF	TGTGCCAGTACCCGCCGGGGGCTAAGGCGGAGCAATCAGCCCCAGCATTTT
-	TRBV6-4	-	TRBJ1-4	CASRTDPTNEKLFF	TGTGCCAGCAGGACAGATCCAACTAATGAAAAACTGTTTTTT
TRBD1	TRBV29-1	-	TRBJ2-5	CSGQGPQETQYF	TGCAGCGGACAGGGACCACAAGAGACCCAGTACTTC
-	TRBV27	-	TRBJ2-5	CASRRGVRQTEETQYF	TGTGCCAGCAGACGCGGAGTGAGGCAGACAGAAGAGACCCAGTACTTC
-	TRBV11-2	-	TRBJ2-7	CASSRPTAIYEQYF	TGTGCCAGCAGCAGACCGACAGCAATCTACGAGCAGTACTTC
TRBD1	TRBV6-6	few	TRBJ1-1	CATQGMNTEAFF	TGTGCCACACAGGGGATGAACACTGAAGCTTTCTTT
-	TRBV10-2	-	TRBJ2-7	CASGGFGTSSYEQYF	TGCGCCAGCGGCGGGTTTGGGACTTCCTCCTACGAGCAGTACTTC
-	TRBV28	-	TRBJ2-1	CASSFDGLSYNEQFF	TGTGCCAGCAGTTTTGACGGATTGTCCTACAATGAGCAGTTCTTC
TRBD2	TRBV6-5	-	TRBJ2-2	CASSKLAGDTGELFF	TGTGCCAGCAGTAAACTAGCGGGTGACACCGGGGAGCTGTTTTTT
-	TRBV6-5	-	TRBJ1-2	CASSYLLDGNYGYTF	TGTGCCAGCAGTTACCTCCTCGACGGCAACTATGGCTACACCTTC
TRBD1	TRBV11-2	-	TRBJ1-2	CASSRPRGGQDFSNYGYTF	TGTGCCAGCAGCCGTCCCAGGGGGGGACAGGACTTTTCTAACTATGGCTACACCTTC
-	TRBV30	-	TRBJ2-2	CAWSVRGTGELFF	TGTGCCTGGAGTGTACGCGGGACCGGGGAGCTGTTTTTT
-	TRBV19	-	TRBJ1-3	CASSIQGWNSGNTIYF	TGTGCCAGTAGTATCCAGGGGTGGAACTCTGGAAACACCATATATTTT
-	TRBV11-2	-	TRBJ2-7	CASSPYTGQIPTWEQYF	TGTGCCAGCAGTCCATACACCGGACAGATACCTACTTGGGAGCAGTACTTC
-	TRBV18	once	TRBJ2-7	CASSPQGFYEQYF	TGTGCCAGCTCACCTCAGGGTTTCTACGAGCAGTACTTC
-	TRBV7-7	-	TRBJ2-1	CASSNSGHEQFF	TGTGCCAGCAGCAACAGCGGCCATGAGCAGTTCTTC